The TCR beta chain described here comes from a study of blood T cell repertoires in COVID-19. Study-wide context: Acute and convalescent COVID-19 specimens originated in the United States, Italy and Spain. Sources were T cells, B-cell-depleted T cells, or PBMCs; the material itself was cDNA or gDNA.

V was clipped by 1 base and J by 7 bases, with 10 bases between them. In germline, CDR1 is SEHNR, CDR2 FQNEAQ (reference sequence). This CDR3 has 14 amino acids. Per the original data handling: Amplification with reference gene primers provided the estimates of nucleated cell counts. Using immunoSEQ multiplex PCR, the repertoire was profiled, and TCRdb retains in-frame clones only, with some absent. V, J and clone size reflect that table, while D and trimming were determined from the DNA. In the table there are some 250,000 clones, around 87% of which are singletons. The V and J genes are TRBV7-9 and TRBJ1-4; D perhaps matches TRBD1 (6 bases). Sample: peripheral blood. The source is a woman in her twenties or thirties who had recovered from COVID-19. The CDR3 sequence: CASSLDVGAEKLFF. The CDR3 DNA is TGTGCCAGCAGCTTAGATGTGGGGGCTGAAAAACTGTTTTTT.